The text below deals with one T cell receptor (beta chain). No antigen is known for it. CDR3 length: 15 residues. Trimming cost V 4 bases and J 8 bases; bases outside gene matches: 5. Germline values: CDR1 WNHNN, CDR2 SYGVQD (reference sequence). The entry originates in a study of cytomegalovirus exposure and HLA in healthy donors. Study-level findings and limits: The listing of roughly 160 TCR beta chains classed them as cytomegalovirus-associated.

A multiplex PCR was run with 60 Vbeta primers and 13 Jbeta primers. Produced via immunoSEQ multiplex PCR; TCRdb's table is partial and in-frame only. The sample holds around 190,000 clones, roughly 81% seen once. The chain joins TRBV10-1 to TRBJ2-1, with 13 bases fitting TRBD2. The receptor comes from a woman aged 25 to 45 in good health and CMV-seropositive. What was sequenced was PBMCs. CDR3 coding DNA: TGCGCCAGCAGTGGGACTAGCGGGAGATTCGATGAGCAGTTCTTC. It translates to CASSGTSGRFDEQFF.